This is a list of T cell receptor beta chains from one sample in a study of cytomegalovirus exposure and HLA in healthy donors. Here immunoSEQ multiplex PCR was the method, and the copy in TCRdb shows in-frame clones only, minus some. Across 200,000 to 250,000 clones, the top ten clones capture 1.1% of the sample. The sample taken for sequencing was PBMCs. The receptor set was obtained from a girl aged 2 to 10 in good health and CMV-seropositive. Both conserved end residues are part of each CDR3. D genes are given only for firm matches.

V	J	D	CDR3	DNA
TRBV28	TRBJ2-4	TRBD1	CASRLDSRVGQGRNIQYF	TGTGCCAGCAGACTCGATTCTAGGGTAGGACAGGGCAGAAACATTCAGTACTTC
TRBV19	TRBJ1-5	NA	CASSPSGNQPQHF	TGTGCCAGTTCCCCCTCGGGCAATCAGCCCCAGCATTTT
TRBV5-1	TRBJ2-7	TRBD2	CASSTSILLAGGKSSYEQYF	TGCGCCAGCAGCACCTCTATCCTACTAGCGGGAGGTAAGAGCTCCTACGAGCAGTACTTC
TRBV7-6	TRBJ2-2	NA	CASSPTQGRQTGELFF	TGTGCCAGCAGTCCTACCCAGGGGAGACAAACCGGGGAGCTGTTTTTT
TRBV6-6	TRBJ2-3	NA	CASRNQGKDTQYF	TGTGCCAGCAGAAACCAGGGGAAAGATACGCAGTATTTT
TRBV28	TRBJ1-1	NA	CASSLGLIDRAFF	TGTGCCAGCAGTTTAGGGTTAATCGACAGAGCTTTCTTT
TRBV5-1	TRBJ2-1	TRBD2	CASSLSVAGDLSNEQFF	TGCGCCAGCAGCCTGTCCGTAGCGGGAGACCTTTCGAATGAGCAGTTCTTC
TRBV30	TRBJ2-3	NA	CAWKPGADTQYF	TGTGCCTGGAAGCCGGGGGCAGATACGCAGTATTTT
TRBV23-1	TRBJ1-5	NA	CASSHPGRKPQHF	TGCGCCAGCAGTCACCCCGGCAGGAAACCCCAGCATTTT
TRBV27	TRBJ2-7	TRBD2	CASSFSASGTYEQYF	TGTGCCAGCAGTTTCTCGGCTAGCGGTACCTACGAGCAGTACTTC
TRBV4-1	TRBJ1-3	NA	CASSQPLSAGNTIYF	TGCGCCAGCAGCCAACCTCTGTCAGCTGGAAACACCATATATTTT
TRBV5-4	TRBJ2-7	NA	CASSLYQGREQYF	TGTGCCAGCAGCTTGTATCAGGGGCGGGAGCAGTACTTC
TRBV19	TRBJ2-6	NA	CASSSGVGVGANVLTF	TGTGCCAGTAGTAGCGGGGTGGGTGTTGGGGCCAACGTCCTGACTTTC
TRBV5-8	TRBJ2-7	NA	CASSLEKHYEQYF	TGTGCCAGCAGCTTGGAGAAACACTACGAGCAGTACTTC
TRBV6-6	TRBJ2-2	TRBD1	CASSPGQGRRTGELFF	TGTGCCAGCAGTCCAGGACAGGGACGGCGCACCGGGGAGCTGTTTTTT
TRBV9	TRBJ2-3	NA	CASSRQGSTDTQYF	TGTGCCAGCAGCCGCCAGGGAAGCACAGATACGCAGTATTTT
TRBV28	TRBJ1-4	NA	CASSSGVGEKLFF	TGTGCCAGCAGCAGCGGAGTTGGGGAAAAACTGTTTTTT
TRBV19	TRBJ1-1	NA	CASSIVAGGNTEAFF	TGTGCCAGTAGTATTGTGGCAGGAGGGAACACTGAAGCTTTCTTT
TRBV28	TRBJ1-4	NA	CASKGAQGKLFF	TGTGCCAGCAAAGGGGCTCAGGGGAAACTGTTTTTT
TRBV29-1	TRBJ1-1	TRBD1	CSVNTGGTEAFF	TGCAGCGTCAATACAGGGGGTACTGAAGCTTTCTTT
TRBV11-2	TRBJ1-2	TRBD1	CASSLDLGQGTF	TGTGCCAGCAGCTTAGATCTAGGACAGGGAACCTTC
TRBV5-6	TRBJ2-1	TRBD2	CASSLGTSGYNEQFF	TGTGCCAGCAGCTTGGGGACTAGCGGTTACAATGAGCAGTTCTTC
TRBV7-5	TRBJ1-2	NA	CDPTSPTGVGYYGYTF	TGTGACCCGACTAGTCCGACAGGGGTAGGATACTATGGCTACACCTTC
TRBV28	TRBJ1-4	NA	CASSSRTVSAEKLFF	TGTGCCAGCAGTTCTCGGACTGTTTCTGCTGAAAAACTGTTTTTT
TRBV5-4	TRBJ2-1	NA	CASSLGGRNEQFF	TGTGCCAGCAGCTTGGGAGGTCGAAATGAGCAGTTCTTC
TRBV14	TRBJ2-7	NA	CASSQGGLDYEQYF	TGTGCCAGCAGCCAAGGTGGGTTAGACTACGAGCAGTACTTC
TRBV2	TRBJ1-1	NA	CAERTPKEAFF	TGTGCCGAACGGACACCGAAAGAGGCTTTCTTT
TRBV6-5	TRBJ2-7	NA	CATALDRDGGDEQYF	TGTGCCACAGCCCTCGACCGGGACGGAGGGGACGAGCAGTACTTC
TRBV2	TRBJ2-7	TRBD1	CASSGQGHIGQYF	TGTGCCAGCAGCGGACAGGGGCACATCGGGCAGTACTTC
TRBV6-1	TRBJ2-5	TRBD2	CASSGRLAGFQETQYF	TGTGCCAGCAGTGGGAGACTAGCGGGCTTCCAAGAGACCCAGTACTTC
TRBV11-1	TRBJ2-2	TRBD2	CASSIRTSRAGELFF	TGTGCCAGCAGCATAAGGACTAGCCGGGCCGGGGAGCTGTTTTTT
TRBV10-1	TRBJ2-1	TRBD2	CASSPGTSGTNEQFF	TGCGCCAGCAGTCCCGGGACTAGCGGGACCAATGAGCAGTTCTTC
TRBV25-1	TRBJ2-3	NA	CASSESRGTQYF	TGTGCCAGCAGTGAAAGTAGAGGTACGCAGTATTTT
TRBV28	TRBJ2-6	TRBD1	CASSPGDRFTPTGPGANVLTF	TGTGCCAGCAGTCCAGGGGACAGGTTTACACCGACCGGCCCTGGGGCCAACGTCCTGACTTTC
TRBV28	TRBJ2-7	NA	CASTEGWDNTYEQYF	TGTGCCAGCACCGAAGGATGGGACAACACTTACGAGCAGTACTTC
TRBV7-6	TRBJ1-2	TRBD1	CASSLGPGGDYGYTF	TGTGCCAGCAGCTTAGGACCAGGGGGCGATTATGGCTACACCTTC
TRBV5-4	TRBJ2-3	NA	CASSLAPESTDTQYF	TGTGCCAGCAGCTTGGCTCCAGAAAGCACAGATACGCAGTATTTT
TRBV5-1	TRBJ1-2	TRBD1	CASSSGQSYGYTF	TGCGCCAGCAGCTCGGGACAGAGCTATGGCTACACCTTC
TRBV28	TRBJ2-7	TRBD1	CASSSPGTGRNEQYF	TGTGCCAGCAGCTCCCCCGGGACAGGGAGGAACGAGCAGTACTTC
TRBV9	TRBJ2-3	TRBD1	CASSPTGWGTDTQYF	TGTGCCAGCAGCCCGACAGGGTGGGGCACAGATACGCAGTATTTT
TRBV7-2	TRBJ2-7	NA	CASSLQAAAPSYF	TGTGCCAGCAGCTTACAGGCAGCTGCGCCTTCGTACTTC